This is a list of T cell receptor beta chains from one sample in a study of OX40 agonist ivuxolimab in advanced cancers. Sequenced by immunoSEQ multiplex PCR; TCRdb stores in-frame clones only, minus some. The sample shows 75,000 to 90,000 clones, about 90% of them seen only once. Sequencing was performed on CD4+ or CD8+ T cells sorted from blood, taken in a trial of the OX40 agonist ivuxolimab. The receptors stem from an adult with an advanced solid tumor such as melanoma, head and neck, liver or kidney cancer. Each CDR3 is given with its conserved first and last residue. The order of the fields is CDR3 length, J gene, clone size, V gene, D gene, CDR3 DNA, CDR3 protein. A D gene is named only where the DNA matches it firmly. Clone size is stated in some rows and not others, as once, few, many or a class when expanded.

13 | TRBJ2-5 | NA | TRBV7-9 | NA | TGTGCCAGCAGGGATAGCGGCCAAGAGACCCAGTACTTC | CASRDSGQETQYF
14 | TRBJ1-6 | once | TRBV10-3 | NA | TGTGCCATCAGTGCCGGGACCTATAATTCACCCCTCCACTTT | CAISAGTYNSPLHF
15 | TRBJ2-7 | NA | TRBV4-1 | TRBD2 | TGCGCCAGCAGCCAAGGACTAGCGGGGGCCTACGAGCAGTACTTC | CASSQGLAGAYEQYF
14 | TRBJ2-2 | once | TRBV6-1 | TRBD2 | TGTGCCATCGCGACTAGCGGGAAAGCCGGGGAGCTGTTTTTT | CAIATSGKAGELFF
14 | TRBJ2-7 | NA | TRBV28 | NA | TGTGCCAGCAGTTTAAGGAGCGGTTCCTACGAGCAGTACTTC | CASSLRSGSYEQYF
16 | TRBJ2-3 | once | TRBV27 | TRBD1 | TGTGCCAGCAGCCTCGGGAAGGGGGCTGGGGCAGATACGCAGTATTTT | CASSLGKGAGADTQYF
13 | TRBJ2-1 | NA | TRBV7-2 | NA | TGTGCCAGCAGCTTCGATTTGGGAAATGAGCAGTTCTTC | CASSFDLGNEQFF
12 | TRBJ1-2 | NA | TRBV29-1 | NA | TGCAGCGTACGCAGGGGATCCTATGGCTACACCTTC | CSVRRGSYGYTF
14 | TRBJ1-4 | NA | TRBV19 | NA | TGTGCCAGTGGGACCGGGACGGCGAATGAAAAACTGTTTTTT | CASGTGTANEKLFF
14 | TRBJ2-5 | NA | TRBV28 | NA | TGTGCCAGCAGTACGACAGCGTACCAAGAGACCCAGTACTTC | CASSTTAYQETQYF
13 | TRBJ2-2 | NA | TRBV29-1 | NA | TGCAGCGTTGAGGGGGGTAACACCGGGGAGCTGTTTTTT | CSVEGGNTGELFF
13 | TRBJ1-1 | NA | TRBV13 | NA | TGTGCCAGCAGCGCTGGGAGTTGGACTGAAGCTTTCTTT | CASSAGSWTEAFF
12 | TRBJ2-3 | NA | TRBV5-1 | NA | TGCGCCAGCAGCGACACCACAGATACGCAGTATTTT | CASSDTTDTQYF
14 | TRBJ1-5 | once | TRBV6-4 | NA | TGTGCCAGCAGCCCGATCGGTGGCAATCAGCCCCAGCATTTT | CASSPIGGNQPQHF
15 | TRBJ2-7 | NA | TRBV6-5 | NA | TGTGCCAGCAGTTACTTCACCGGGGCCCCCTACGAGCAGTACTTC | CASSYFTGAPYEQYF
12 | TRBJ2-1 | NA | TRBV29-1 | NA | TGCAGCGTTGAAAGGCAGGTGAATGAGCAGTTCTTC | CSVERQVNEQFF
14 | TRBJ1-1 | NA | TRBV6-5 | NA | TGTGCCAGCAGTCAAGGGACGGTTAACACTGAAGCTTTCTTT | CASSQGTVNTEAFF
14 | TRBJ2-1 | once | TRBV27 | TRBD1 | TGTGCCAGCAGCCCCGGGACAGGAGGTCATGAGCAGTTCTTC | CASSPGTGGHEQFF
14 | TRBJ2-1 | NA | TRBV7-3 | TRBD2 | TGTGCCAGCAGCTTACGGGCTAGCGGGGGTGAGCAGTTCTTC | CASSLRASGGEQFF
17 | TRBJ2-2 | NA | TRBV5-4 | TRBD1 | TGTGCCAGCAGCCGGCCCGGACAGGGGGCGAACACCGGGGAGCTGTTTTTT | CASSRPGQGANTGELFF
16 | TRBJ2-2 | NA | TRBV7-6 | NA | TGTGCCAGCAGCCGCCTGGGGGTCGAAAACACCGGGGAGCTGTTTTTT | CASSRLGVENTGELFF
17 | TRBJ2-7 | NA | TRBV7-3 | TRBD2 | TGTGCCAGCAGCTCAGGGGCTAGCGGGAGTGAGGCTCGTGAGCAGTACTTC | CASSSGASGSEAREQYF
15 | TRBJ1-1 | NA | TRBV28 | TRBD1 | TGTGCCAGCAGTTCAAGAAGAACAGGGGTGGCTGAAGCTTTCTTT | CASSSRRTGVAEAFF
15 | TRBJ1-1 | NA | TRBV5-1 | TRBD1 | TGCGCCAGCAGCTCGCCCGGACAGGGGCACACTGAAGCTTTCTTT | CASSSPGQGHTEAFF
15 | TRBJ2-3 | NA | TRBV10-3 | TRBD1 | TGTGCCATGGCGATTAACAGGGGCGGCACAGATACGCAGTATTTT | CAMAINRGGTDTQYF
12 | TRBJ1-2 | NA | TRBV2 | NA | TGTGCCAGCACGAGAGGGGGTATTGGCTACACCTTC | CASTRGGIGYTF
15 | TRBJ2-7 | NA | TRBV9 | NA | TGTGCCAGCAGCGTAGGGGTCAGGGCCCTAATCGAGCAGTACTTC | CASSVGVRALIEQYF
16 | TRBJ2-1 | few | TRBV2 | NA | TGTGCCAGCAGTGAAGTGTCCGGGGGCGGTAGGAATGAGCAGTTCTTC | CASSEVSGGGRNEQFF
13 | TRBJ1-1 | once | TRBV28 | NA | TGTGCCAGCAGCTTAGGGACCTACCCTGAAGCTTTCTTT | CASSLGTYPEAFF
14 | TRBJ1-1 | once | TRBV6-1 | NA | TGTGCCAGCAGTTCGGCGGGGGTGGGCACTGAAGCTTTCTTT | CASSSAGVGTEAFF
15 | TRBJ2-7 | NA | TRBV4-2 | TRBD1 | TGTGCCAGCAGCCAAGCCGGGACAGGACCCTACGAGCAGTACTTC | CASSQAGTGPYEQYF
13 | TRBJ1-4 | NA | TRBV29-1 | NA | TGCAGCGTGCTCGGAGGGCCGGCTGAAAAACTGTTTTTT | CSVLGGPAEKLFF
14 | TRBJ2-7 | NA | TRBV7-2 | NA | TGTGCCAGCAGCTTAGACAGGTACTTTTACGAGCAGTACTTC | CASSLDRYFYEQYF
16 | TRBJ1-5 | NA | TRBV19 | NA | TGTGCCAGTACCTATGAGAGGGGCTGGAACAATCAGCCCCAGCATTTT | CASTYERGWNNQPQHF
17 | TRBJ2-1 | NA | TRBV5-1 | TRBD2 | TGCGCCAGCAGCTCACTAGCGGGTCTAGGCTCCTACAATGAGCAGTTCTTC | CASSSLAGLGSYNEQFF
15 | TRBJ2-7 | NA | TRBV7-9 | TRBD2 | TGTGCCAGCAGCTTAGGTCCCGCGGGGGTAGGAGAGCAGTACTTC | CASSLGPAGVGEQYF
13 | TRBJ2-5 | NA | TRBV15 | NA | TGTGCCACCAGCATCGGTCGATGGGAGACCCAGTACTTC | CATSIGRWETQYF
14 | TRBJ1-3 | NA | TRBV19 | NA | TGTGCCAGTAGTACCGGCCCGCCTGGAAACACCATATATTTT | CASSTGPPGNTIYF
14 | TRBJ1-2 | NA | TRBV14 | NA | TGTGCCAGCAGCTATCTATCTATTGAGGGGGGCTACACCTTC | CASSYLSIEGGYTF
13 | TRBJ2-1 | NA | TRBV30 | TRBD2 | TGTGCCTGGGGGCTAGCGGGAGGGAATGAGCAGTTCTTC | CAWGLAGGNEQFF
15 | TRBJ2-6 | NA | TRBV7-9 | NA | TGTGCCAGCAGCTTAGCAGGGTCTGGGGCCAACGTCCTGACTTTC | CASSLAGSGANVLTF
16 | TRBJ2-3 | NA | TRBV7-8 | NA | TGTGCCAGCAGCTTAGGTCCGGCGGGATACACAGATACGCAGTATTTT | CASSLGPAGYTDTQYF
14 | TRBJ2-7 | NA | TRBV27 | NA | TGTGCCAGCAGTTTAAACAGATTCTCCTACGAGCAGTACTTC | CASSLNRFSYEQYF
16 | TRBJ2-3 | NA | TRBV7-9 | NA | TGTGCCAGCAGCGGGGCCTACGGGTCGTCGGAAGATACGCAGTATTTT | CASSGAYGSSEDTQYF
15 | TRBJ2-7 | NA | TRBV28 | NA | TGTGCCAGCAGTTTAGGGCCCCCAAAGACCTACGAGCAGTACTTC | CASSLGPPKTYEQYF
15 | TRBJ2-2 | NA | TRBV27 | NA | TGTGCCAGCAGTACCGAAGGGGCGTCCACCGGGGAGCTGTTTTTT | CASSTEGASTGELFF
15 | TRBJ1-4 | NA | TRBV28 | TRBD1 | TGTGCCAGCAGACCCTACAGGGGGGGTAATGAAAAACTGTTTTTT | CASRPYRGGNEKLFF
17 | TRBJ1-1 | NA | TRBV5-3 | NA | TGTGCCAGAAGCTTGAATCCGGGGTCGATAATGAACACTGAAGCTTTCTTT | CARSLNPGSIMNTEAFF
15 | TRBJ1-5 | NA | TRBV30 | NA | TGTGCCTGGAGCCCTGGCAGGGTAAGCAATCAGCCCCAGCATTTT | CAWSPGRVSNQPQHF
14 | TRBJ1-2 | once | TRBV11-2 | TRBD1 | TGTGCCAGCAGCTTAGGGGCGCAGGGGGGAGTCTCCTCCTTC | CASSLGAQGGVSSF
12 | TRBJ2-2 | few | TRBV7-2 | NA | TGTGCCAGCGGCCTTTATACCGGGGAGCTGTTTTTT | CASGLYTGELFF
20 | TRBJ1-5 | NA | TRBV28 | NA | TGTGCCAGCAGTTTATCCCTTCGGGGACGAAACACAGGTAGCAATCAGCCCCAGCATTTT | CASSLSLRGRNTGSNQPQHF
15 | TRBJ2-1 | NA | TRBV6-6 | TRBD2 | TGTGCCAGCAGTTACGGGGGGGTAGTCAACAATGAGCAGTTCTTC | CASSYGGVVNNEQFF
13 | TRBJ2-7 | NA | TRBV7-2 | TRBD1 | TGTGCCAGCACCCCTGTGACAGGGGCCGAGCAGTACTTC | CASTPVTGAEQYF
15 | TRBJ1-4 | NA | TRBV7-9 | TRBD1 | TGTGCCAGCACCCTCCCGGGACAGAATAATGAAAAACTGTTTTTT | CASTLPGQNNEKLFF
12 | TRBJ2-2 | NA | TRBV10-3 | NA | TGTGCCATCACTTCGGGCACCGGGGAGCTGTTTTTT | CAITSGTGELFF
15 | TRBJ1-1 | NA | TRBV4-1 | NA | TGCGCCAGCAGCCAAGCCCAGGGATTTGGCACTGAAGCTTTCTTT | CASSQAQGFGTEAFF
12 | TRBJ2-5 | NA | TRBV30 | NA | TGTGCCTGGAGCCGCCAGGGGGAGACCCAGTACTTC | CAWSRQGETQYF